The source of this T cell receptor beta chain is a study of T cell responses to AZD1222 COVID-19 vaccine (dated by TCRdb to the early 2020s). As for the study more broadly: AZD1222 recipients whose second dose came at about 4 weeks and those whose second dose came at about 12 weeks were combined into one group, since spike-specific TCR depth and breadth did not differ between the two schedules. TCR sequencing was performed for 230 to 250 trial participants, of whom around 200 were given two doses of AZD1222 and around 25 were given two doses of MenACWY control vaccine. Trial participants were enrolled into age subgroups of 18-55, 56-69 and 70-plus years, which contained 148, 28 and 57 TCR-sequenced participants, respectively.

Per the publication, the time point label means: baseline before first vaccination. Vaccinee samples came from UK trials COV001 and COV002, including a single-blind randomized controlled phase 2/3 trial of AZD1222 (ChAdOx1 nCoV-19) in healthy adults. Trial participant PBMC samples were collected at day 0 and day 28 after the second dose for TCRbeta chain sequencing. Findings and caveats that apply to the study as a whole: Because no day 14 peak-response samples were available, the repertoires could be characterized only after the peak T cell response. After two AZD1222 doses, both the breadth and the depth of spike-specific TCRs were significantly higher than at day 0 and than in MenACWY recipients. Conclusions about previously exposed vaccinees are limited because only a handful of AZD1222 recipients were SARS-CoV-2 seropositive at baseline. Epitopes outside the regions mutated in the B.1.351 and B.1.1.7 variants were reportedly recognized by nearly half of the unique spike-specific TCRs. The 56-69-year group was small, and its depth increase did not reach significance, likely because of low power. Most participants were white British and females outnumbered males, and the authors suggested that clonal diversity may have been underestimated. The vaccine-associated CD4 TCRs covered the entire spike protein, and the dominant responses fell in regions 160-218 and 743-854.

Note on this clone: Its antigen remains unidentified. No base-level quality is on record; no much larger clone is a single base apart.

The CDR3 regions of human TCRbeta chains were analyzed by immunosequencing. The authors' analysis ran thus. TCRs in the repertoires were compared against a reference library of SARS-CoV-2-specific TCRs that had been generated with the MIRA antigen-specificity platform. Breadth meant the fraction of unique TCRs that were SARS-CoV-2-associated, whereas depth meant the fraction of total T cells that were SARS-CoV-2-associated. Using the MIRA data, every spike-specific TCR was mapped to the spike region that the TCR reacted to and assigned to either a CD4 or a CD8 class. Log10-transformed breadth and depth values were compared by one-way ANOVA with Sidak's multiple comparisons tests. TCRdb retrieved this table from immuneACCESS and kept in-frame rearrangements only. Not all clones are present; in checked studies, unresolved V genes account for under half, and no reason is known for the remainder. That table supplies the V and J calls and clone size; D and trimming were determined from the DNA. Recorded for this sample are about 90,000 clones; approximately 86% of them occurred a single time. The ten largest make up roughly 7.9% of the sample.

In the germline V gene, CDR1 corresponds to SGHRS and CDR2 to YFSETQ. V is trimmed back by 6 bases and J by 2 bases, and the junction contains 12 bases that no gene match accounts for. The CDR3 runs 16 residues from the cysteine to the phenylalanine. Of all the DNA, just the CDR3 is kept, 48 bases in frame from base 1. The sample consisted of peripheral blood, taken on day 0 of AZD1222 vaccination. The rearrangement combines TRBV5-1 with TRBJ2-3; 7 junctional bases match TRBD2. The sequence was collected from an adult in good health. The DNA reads TGCGCCAGCATCAGGGACCCTAGCGGATTCACAGATACGCAGTATTTT. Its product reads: CASIRDPSGFTDTQYF.